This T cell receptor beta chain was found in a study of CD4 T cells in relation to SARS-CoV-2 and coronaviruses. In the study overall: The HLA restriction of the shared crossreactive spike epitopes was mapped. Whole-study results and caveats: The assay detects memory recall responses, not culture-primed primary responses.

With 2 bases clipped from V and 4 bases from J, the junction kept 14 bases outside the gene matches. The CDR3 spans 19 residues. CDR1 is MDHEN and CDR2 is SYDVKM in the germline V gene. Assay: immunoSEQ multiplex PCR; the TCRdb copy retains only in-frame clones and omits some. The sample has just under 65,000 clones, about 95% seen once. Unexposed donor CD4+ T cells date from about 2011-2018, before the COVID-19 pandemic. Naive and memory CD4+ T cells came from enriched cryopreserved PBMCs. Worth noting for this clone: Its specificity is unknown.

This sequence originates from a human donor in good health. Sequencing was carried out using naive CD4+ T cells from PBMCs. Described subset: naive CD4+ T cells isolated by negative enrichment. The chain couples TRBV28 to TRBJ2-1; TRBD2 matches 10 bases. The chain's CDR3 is CASSLTGYSGRALYNEQFF. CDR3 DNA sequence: TGTGCCAGCAGTTTAACAGGGTACAGCGGGAGGGCCTTGTACAATGAGCAGTTCTTC.